Here is one T cell receptor (beta chain) with its context. The sample comes from a study of radiation and T cells in renal cell carcinoma. Germline V gene sequence: CDR1 MNHNS, CDR2 SASEGT. This CDR3 contains 16 residues. The ends lost 3 bases at V and 5 bases at J; junction bases unmatched: 7. Profiled with immunoSEQ multiplex PCR; TCRdb holds only in-frame clones, not every one. The sample lists under 150,000 clones; about 81% were seen once. The time point denotes: blood 2 weeks post-SBRT. Indicated treatment: 15 Gy SBRT to primary tumor, nephrectomy 4 weeks later. The gene calls are TRBV6-1 and TRBJ2-5; 12 bases match TRBD2. This clonotype was obtained from a woman aged 55-70 years with renal cell carcinoma. This sample comprised blood, obtained from a patient whose treatment included radiotherapy and nephrectomy. The DNA for the CDR3 is TGTGCCAGCAGTGAGGGACTAGCGGGCCTCGGTGAGACCCAGTACTTC. Translation: CASSEGLAGLGETQYF.